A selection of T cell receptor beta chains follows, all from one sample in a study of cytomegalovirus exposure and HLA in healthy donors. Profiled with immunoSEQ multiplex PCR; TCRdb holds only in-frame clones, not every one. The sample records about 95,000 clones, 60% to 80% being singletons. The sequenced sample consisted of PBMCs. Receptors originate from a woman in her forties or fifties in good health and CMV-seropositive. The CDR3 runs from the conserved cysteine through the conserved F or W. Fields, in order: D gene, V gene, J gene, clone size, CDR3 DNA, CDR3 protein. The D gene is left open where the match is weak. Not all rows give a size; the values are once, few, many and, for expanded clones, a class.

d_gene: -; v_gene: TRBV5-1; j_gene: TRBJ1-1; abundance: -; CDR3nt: TGCGCCAGCAGCTTGGGTCTCACGCAGTACACTGAAGCTTTCTTT; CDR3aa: CASSLGLTQYTEAFF
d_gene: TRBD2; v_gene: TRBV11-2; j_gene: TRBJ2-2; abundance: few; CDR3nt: TGTGCCAGCAGCCGGGGACTAGCGGGAGGGATTGGCACCGGGGAGCTGTTTTTT; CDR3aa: CASSRGLAGGIGTGELFF
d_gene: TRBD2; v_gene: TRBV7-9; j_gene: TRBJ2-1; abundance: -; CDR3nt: TGTGCCAGCAGCTTAGGGCGGACTAGCGTCGACAATGAGCAGTTCTTC; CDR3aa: CASSLGRTSVDNEQFF
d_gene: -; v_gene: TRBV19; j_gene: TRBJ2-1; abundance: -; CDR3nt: TGTGCCAGTAGTATGGCAGGGTTTGATGAGCAGTTCTTC; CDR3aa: CASSMAGFDEQFF
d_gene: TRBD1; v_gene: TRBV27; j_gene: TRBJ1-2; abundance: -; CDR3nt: TGTGCCAGCAGTACAGAGACAGGGGCGAGTGGCTACACCTTC; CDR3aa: CASSTETGASGYTF
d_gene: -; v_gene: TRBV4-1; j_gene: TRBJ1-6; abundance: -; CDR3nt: TGCGCCAGCAGCCAAGATAATGAGTGGGAGGGTTCCTATAATTCACCCCTCCACTTT; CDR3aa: CASSQDNEWEGSYNSPLHF
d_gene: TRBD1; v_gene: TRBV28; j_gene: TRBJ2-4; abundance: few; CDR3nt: TGTGCCAGCAGTGGGGACAGGGGGCTGACCAAAAACATTCAGTACTTC; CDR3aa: CASSGDRGLTKNIQYF
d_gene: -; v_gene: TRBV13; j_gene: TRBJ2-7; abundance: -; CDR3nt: TGTGCCAGCAGCCCCTACGGTCCCGAACGGCAGTACTTC; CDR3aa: CASSPYGPERQYF
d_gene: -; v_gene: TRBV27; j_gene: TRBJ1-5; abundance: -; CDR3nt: TGTGCCAGCAGGAACAGGGATCAGCCCCATCATTTT; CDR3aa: CASRNRDQPHHF
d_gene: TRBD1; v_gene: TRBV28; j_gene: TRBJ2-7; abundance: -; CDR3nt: TGTGCCAGCAGCCGAGACAGGGGCGACGAGCAGTACTTC; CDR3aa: CASSRDRGDEQYF
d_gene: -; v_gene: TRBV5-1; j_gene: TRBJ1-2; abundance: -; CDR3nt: TGCGCCAGCAGCTTGAGGCAGGGAGGCTATGGCTACACCTTC; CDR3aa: CASSLRQGGYGYTF
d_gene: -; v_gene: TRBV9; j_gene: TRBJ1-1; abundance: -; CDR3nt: TGTGCCAGCAGCGTATCTTCAGGGTCCACTGAAGCTTTCTTT; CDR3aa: CASSVSSGSTEAFF
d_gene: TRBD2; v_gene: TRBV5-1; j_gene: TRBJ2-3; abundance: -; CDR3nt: TGCGCCAGCAGCCCCTCCGGGACTAGGTCAAGTGTGGATACGCAGTATTTT; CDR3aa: CASSPSGTRSSVDTQYF
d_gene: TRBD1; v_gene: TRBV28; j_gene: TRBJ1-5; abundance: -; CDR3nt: TGTGCCAGCAGGCTAGGGGGCCTGAACAATCAGCCCCAGCATTTT; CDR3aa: CASRLGGLNNQPQHF
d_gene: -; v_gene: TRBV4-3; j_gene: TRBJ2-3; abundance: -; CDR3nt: TGCGCCAGCAGCACCCCGGGACACAACACAGATACGCAGTATTTT; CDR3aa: CASSTPGHNTDTQYF
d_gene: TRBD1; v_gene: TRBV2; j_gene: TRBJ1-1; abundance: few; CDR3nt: TGTGCCAGCAGGGGACAGGGGGGCGAGAACACTGAAGCTTTCTTT; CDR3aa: CASRGQGGENTEAFF
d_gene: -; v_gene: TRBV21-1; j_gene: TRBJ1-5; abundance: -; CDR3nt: TGTGCCAGCAGCAAAAGGTCCGAAGGACTCCCGAATCAGCCCCAGCATTTT; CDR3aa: CASSKRSEGLPNQPQHF
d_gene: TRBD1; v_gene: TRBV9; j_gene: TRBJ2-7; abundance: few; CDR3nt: TGTGCCAGCAGCGCCGGGACAGAACTATACGAGCAGTACTTC; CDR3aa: CASSAGTELYEQYF
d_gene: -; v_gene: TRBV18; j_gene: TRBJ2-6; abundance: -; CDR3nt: TGTGCCAGCTCACCACTCTCTAGTCCGGGTTTCTCTGGGGCCAACGTCCTGACTTTC; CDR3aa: CASSPLSSPGFSGANVLTF
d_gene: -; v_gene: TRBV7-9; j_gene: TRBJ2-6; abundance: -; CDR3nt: TGTGCCAGCAGCCCCAAGGTAGGGGAAAACGTCCTGACTTTC; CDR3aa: CASSPKVGENVLTF
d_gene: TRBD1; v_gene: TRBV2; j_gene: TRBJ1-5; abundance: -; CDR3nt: TGTGCCAGCAGTGAACCGGGCGGCAGGGGGCTTCAGCCCCAGCATTTT; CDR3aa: CASSEPGGRGLQPQHF
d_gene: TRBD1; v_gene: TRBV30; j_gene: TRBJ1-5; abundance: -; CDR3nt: TGTGCCTGGACCGACCGGACAGGTCAGCCCCAGCATTTT; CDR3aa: CAWTDRTGQPQHF